The 27 T cell receptor beta chains given below trace back to one sample, sequenced in a study of OX40 agonist ivuxolimab in advanced cancers. Data came from immunoSEQ multiplex PCR; TCRdb stores just in-frame clones and leaves some out. The sample yields about 73,000 clones, about 93% seen once. Here the sequenced sample was CD4+ or CD8+ T cells sorted from blood, taken in a trial of the OX40 agonist ivuxolimab. These receptor sequences come from an adult with an advanced solid tumor such as melanoma, head and neck, liver or kidney cancer.

The J gene is TRBJ2-7, the V gene TRBV7-2, with D perhaps given as TRBD1 or TRBD2 (5 bases each). The CDR3 contains 14 residues. Germline lookup yields CDR1 SGHTA and CDR2 FQGNSA. V was trimmed by 5 bases and J by 7 bases, leaving 18 bases between them. CDR3: CASSPPGRPREQYF. The CDR3 DNA is TGTGCCAGCAGCCCTCCGGGACGGCCCCGGGAGCAGTACTTC.

This sequence joins TRBV27 and TRBJ1-5, with TRBD1 as a possible D gene (5 bases). V lost 8 bases and J 6 bases, leaving 11 bases between the germline ends. The CDR3 extends over 12 amino acids. Per germline, CDR1 MNHEY and CDR2 SMNVEV (reference sequence). The CDR3 loop is CASGKGSQPQHF. CDR3 nucleotide sequence: TGTGCCAGCGGCAAGGGGAGTCAGCCCCAGCATTTT.

The rearrangement links TRBV7-2 to TRBJ2-2, with 11 bases that match TRBD2. The V and J ends lost 6 bases and 6 bases, in that order; junction bases with no gene match: 12. The V gene's germline CDR1 is SGHTA and CDR2 FQGNSA. CDR3 size: 17 residues. CDR3 sequence: CASRRRFSGRAPGELFF. CDR3 in DNA: TGTGCCAGCAGGCGTCGCTTTAGCGGGAGGGCCCCCGGGGAGCTGTTTTTT.

The sample holds a few counts of this clone. J is TRBJ1-2 and V is TRBV6-6; D is ambiguous. V lost 6 bases and J lost 4, with 12 bases in between. There are 13 residues in the CDR3. From germline, CDR1 is MNHNY and CDR2 SVGAGI (reference sequence). CDR3 nucleotides: TGTGCCAGCAGGCAAACACAGCTCTATGGCTACACCTTC. It yields the protein CASRQTQLYGYTF.

The rearrangement uses TRBV6-5 and TRBJ1-2; 8 positions agree with TRBD1. The CDR3 contains 14 residues. Germline V CDR1 and CDR2: MNHEY, SVGAGI. V lost 5 bases to trimming and J lost 2 bases; unmatched junction nucleotides: 4. The CDR3 here is CASSRQGRNYGYTF. As DNA, the CDR3 is TGTGCCAGCAGTAGACAGGGGAGAAACTATGGCTACACCTTC.

V and J are TRBV19 and TRBJ2-7; D is undetermined. V lost 4 bases, J lost 4 bases, and 5 bases lay in between. Germline V gene sequence: CDR1 LNHDA, CDR2 SQIVND (reference sequence). The CDR3 length is 11 residues. The CDR3 sequence: CASSNQYEQYF. The CDR3 DNA reads TGTGCCAGTAGTAACCAGTACGAGCAGTACTTC.

The chain carries TRBV29-1 and TRBJ2-3, with 10 positions matching TRBD1. J lost 2 bases, V lost 7 bases, and 3 bases had no gene match. The CDR3 loop spans 13 amino acids. Germline loops: CDR1 SQVTM, CDR2 ANQGSEA. In nucleotides, the CDR3 is TGCAGCGCAAGACAGGGGGCCACAGATACGCAGTATTTT. Its translation is CSARQGATDTQYF.

The CDR3 loop reads CASSPGTSGSKYEQYF. The CDR3 DNA reads as TGTGCCAGCAGTCCGGGGACTAGCGGGAGTAAGTACGAGCAGTACTTC. The V gene is TRBV28, the J gene TRBJ2-7, with 14 bases fitting TRBD2. This CDR3 has 16 residues. V trimming: 5 bases; J trimming: 4 bases; junction bases outside the gene matches: 7. Per germline, CDR1 MDHEN and CDR2 SYDVKM.

The chain has TRBV19 and TRBJ2-1; maybe TRBD2 (6 bases). Germline CDR1 and CDR2: LNHDA and SQIVND (reference sequence). The CDR3 contains 16 residues. The V end lost 4 bases, the J end lost 7 bases, and 20 bases lay between the germline ends. The CDR3 coding sequence is TGTGCCAGTAGTACCGGAAGACTAGTCGGTTTGAATGAGCAGTTCTTC. It is translated as CASSTGRLVGLNEQFF.

The chain recombines TRBV28 with TRBJ2-6, with TRBD2 matching 7 bases. Trimming took 7 bases from V and 1 from J; bases not matched to a gene: 13. This CDR3 has 18 residues. In germline, CDR1 is MDHEN, CDR2 SYDVKM. DNA for the CDR3: TGTGCCAGCAACCGACCGGGACTAACTCGTTCTGGGGCCAACGTCCTGACTTTC. It yields the protein CASNRPGLTRSGANVLTF.

The V and J genes are TRBV5-1 and TRBJ2-3, with 7 bases aligning to TRBD1. The CDR3 covers 13 residues. V shed 8 bases, J shed 1 base, and the junction held 4 bases outside the gene matches. Germline V CDR1 and CDR2: SGHRS, YFSETQ. CDR3 in DNA: TGCGCCAGTGGAACAGGGGGCACAGATACGCAGTATTTT. It yields the protein CASGTGGTDTQYF. Full variable domain (rest looked up from reference TRBV5-1 and TRBJ2-3): KAGVTQTPRYLIKTRGQQVTLSCSPISGHRSVSWYQQTPGQGLQFLFEYFSETQRNKGNFPGRFSGRQFSNSRSEMNVSTLELGDSALYLCASGTGGTDTQYFGPGTRLTVL.

The chain recombines TRBV29-1 with TRBJ1-1, with D unclear. CDR3 length equals 13 residues. Trimming pared 6 bases from V and 1 base from J, leaving 12 bases between. Germline assignment: CDR1 SQVTM and CDR2 ANQGSEA. CDR3 in amino acids: CSVLLQKNTEAFF. The CDR3 bases are TGCAGCGTCCTTTTACAGAAGAACACTGAAGCTTTCTTT. Variable domain in full (rest from reference TRBV29-1 and TRBJ1-1): SAVISQKPSRDICQRGTSLTIQCQVDSQVTMMFWYRQQPGQSLTLIATANQGSEATYESGFVIDKFPISRPNLTFSTLTVSNMSPEDSSIYLCSVLLQKNTEAFFGQGTRLTVV.

The CDR3 coding sequence is TGTGCTAGTGGCGACAGGGGGATCGGCTACACCTTC. It encodes CASGDRGIGYTF. The chain is built from TRBV12-5 and TRBJ1-2, with 9 bases aligning to TRBD1. V dropped 6 bases and J dropped 8; count of bases not matched to a gene: 4. The V gene's germline CDR1 is LGHNT and CDR2 FRNRAP. The CDR3 has 12 amino acids.

The V and J genes are TRBV6-5 and TRBJ1-4; D call uncertain. Germline V gene sequence: CDR1 MNHEY, CDR2 SVGAGI. The CDR3 is made up of 13 amino acids. V gave up 7 bases and J gave up 6 bases, with 12 bases separating them. The CDR3 reads CASMEARDEKLFF. The CDR3 nucleotides are TGTGCCAGCATGGAGGCCCGGGATGAAAAACTGTTTTTT.

The chain joins TRBV28 to TRBJ2-7; TRBD2 matches 7 bases. The V segment lost 6 bases and the J segment 2 bases; nucleotides outside the gene matches: 7. Germline CDR1 and CDR2: MDHEN and SYDVKM. This CDR3 has 14 residues. CDR3 amino acids: CASSAGTNTYEQYF. CDR3 bases: TGTGCCAGCAGCGCCGGGACTAACACCTACGAGCAGTACTTC. Drawing the rest from reference TRBV28 and TRBJ2-7, the complete variable domain is DVKVTQSSRYLVKRTGEKVFLECVQDMDHENMFWYRQDPGLGLRLIYFSYDVKMKEKGDIPEGYSVSREKKERFSLILESASTNQTSMYLCASSAGTNTYEQYFGPGTRLTVT.

This chain links TRBV29-1 with TRBJ2-5, with no clear D. Germline values: CDR1 SQVTM, CDR2 ANQGSEA. The CDR3 sequence is 12 residues long. V lost 3 bases and J lost 2, with 7 bases in between. CDR3 loop: CSVDLVQETQYF. The CDR3 region has the DNA TGCAGCGTTGACCTGGTTCAAGAGACCCAGTACTTC.

The J gene is TRBJ2-1, the V gene TRBV6-5, with D uncertain. This CDR3 comprises 11 residues. V dropped 8 bases and J dropped 8 bases, with 10 bases sitting between them. CDR1 and CDR2 from the germline V gene are MNHEY and SVGAGI. CDR3 sequence reads: CASSKGYEQFF. In nucleotides, the CDR3 is TGTGCCAGCTCCAAAGGATATGAGCAGTTCTTC.

The chain links TRBV7-9 to TRBJ2-7; D not resolved. V lost 5 bases, J lost 4 bases, and 6 bases lay in between. The CDR3 is 11 amino acids. CDR1 SEHNR and CDR2 FQNEAQ come from the germline V gene (reference sequence). The CDR3, as DNA: TGTGCCAGCAGCCCCCAGTACGAGCAGTACTTC. It codes for CASSPQYEQYF.

J is TRBJ1-5 and V is TRBV27; D is undetermined. The CDR3 is 13 residues long. Trimming stripped 3 bases from V and 4 bases from J, with 7 bases between. Per the germline V gene, CDR1 is MNHEY and CDR2 is SMNVEV (reference sequence). CDR3 nucleotides: TGTGCCAGCAGTTTTGTACTGAATCAGCCCCAGCATTTT. Translated: CASSFVLNQPQHF.

The chain links TRBV5-4 to TRBJ2-5; 7 nucleotides match TRBD2. The CDR3 runs 17 residues. Trimming took 0 bases from V and 3 from J; bases not matched to a gene: 11. Germline V lookup: CDR1 SGHNT, CDR2 YYREEE (reference sequence). CDR3 DNA sequence: TGTGCCAGCAGCTTGGGTGGACGGGCGGGAGTAGAAGAGACCCAGTACTTC. Translating gives CASSLGGRAGVEETQYF.

This clone was recorded once. This rearrangement joins TRBV2 to TRBJ2-6; D might be TRBD2 (5 bases). V was shortened by 5 bases and J by 2 bases, with 7 bases between the two germline ends. This CDR3 is built from 14 residues. Germline V gene data show CDR1 as SNHLY and CDR2 as FYNNEI. CDR3 in DNA: TGTGCCAGCAGTCCGGAGGCTGGGGCCAACGTCCTGACTTTC. It is translated as CASSPEAGANVLTF.

This clone appeared a single time. V usage is TRBV9 and J usage is TRBJ1-1; D is uncertain. V dropped 1 base and J dropped 1 base, with 5 bases sitting between them. This CDR3 contains 13 residues. CDR1 SGDLS and CDR2 YYNGEE come from the germline V gene. CDR3 DNA: TGTGCCAGCAGCGTAAGCAGGAACACTGAAGCTTTCTTT. This codes for CASSVSRNTEAFF. Full variable domain (missing parts from reference TRBV9 and TRBJ1-1): DSGVTQTPKHLITATGQRVTLRCSPRSGDLSVYWYQQSLDQGLQFLIQYYNGEERAKGNILERFSAQQFPDLHSELNLSSLELGDSALYFCASSVSRNTEAFFGQGTRLTVV.

J is TRBJ1-2 and V is TRBV2, with D perhaps matching TRBD1 (6 bases). Trimming removed 8 bases at V and 4 bases at J, with 11 bases between. Germline V gene sequence: CDR1 SNHLY, CDR2 FYNNEI. The CDR3 length is 12 residues. For the CDR3, the DNA is TGTGCCAGCTCCGGGGACACCTATGGCTACACCTTC. Residues: CASSGDTYGYTF.

In its sample, this clone was seen once. The V call is TRBV11-3, the J call TRBJ2-5; 10 positions match TRBD1. Germline V CDR1 and CDR2: SGHNT, YENEEA. The CDR3 is 14 residues long. The V gene end was trimmed by 5 bases and the J gene end by 5 bases; junction bases not matched to a gene: 5. CDR3 amino acids: CASSKRQGAETQYF. CDR3 DNA sequence: TGTGCCAGCAGCAAAAGACAGGGGGCGGAGACCCAGTACTTC.

The genes are TRBV5-6 and TRBJ2-7; maybe TRBD1 (6 bases). CDR3 length: 15 amino acids. Per germline, CDR1 SGHDT and CDR2 YYEEEE. V lost 4 bases, J lost 3 bases, and 17 bases lay in between. CDR3 amino acids: CASSLIQGAGYEQYF. The CDR3, as DNA: TGTGCCAGCAGCCTGATACAGGGCGCGGGCTACGAGCAGTACTTC.

The chain has TRBV19 and TRBJ1-3; weak D call: TRBD1 (6 bases). With 6 bases removed from V and 3 bases from J, the gap between germline ends came to 12 bases. Germline V lookup: CDR1 LNHDA, CDR2 SQIVND (reference sequence). The CDR3 runs 14 residues. The CDR3 protein is CASRRQEGGNTIYF. CDR3 DNA: TGTGCCAGTAGAAGACAGGAGGGTGGAAACACCATATATTTT.

The chain carries TRBV28 and TRBJ1-5; 7 bases map to TRBD1. Per the germline V gene, CDR1 is MDHEN and CDR2 is SYDVKM. This CDR3 comprises 16 residues. The V and J ends lost 4 bases and 7 bases, in that order; junction bases with no gene match: 13. Written as DNA, the CDR3 is TGTGCCAGCAGTTCAACAGGGGCCGGGCGATACCAGCCCCAGCATTTT. Amino acid sequence: CASSSTGAGRYQPQHF.